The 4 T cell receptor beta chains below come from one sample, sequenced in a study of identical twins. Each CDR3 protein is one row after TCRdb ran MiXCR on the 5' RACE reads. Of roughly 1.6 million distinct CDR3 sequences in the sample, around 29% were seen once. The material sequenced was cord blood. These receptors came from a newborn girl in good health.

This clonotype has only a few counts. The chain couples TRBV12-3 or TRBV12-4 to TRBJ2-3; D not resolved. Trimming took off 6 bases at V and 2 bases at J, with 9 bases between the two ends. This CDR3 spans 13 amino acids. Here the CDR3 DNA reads TGTGCCAGCAGAGTTAGCCACACAGATACGCAGTATTTT. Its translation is CASRVSHTDTQYF.

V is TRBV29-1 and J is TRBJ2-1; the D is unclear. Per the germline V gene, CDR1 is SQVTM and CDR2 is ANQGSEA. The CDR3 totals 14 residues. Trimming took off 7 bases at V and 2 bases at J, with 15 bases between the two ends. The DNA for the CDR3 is TGCAGCGCCGCCGGACGGTTTACCTACAATGAGCAGTTCTTC. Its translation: CSAAGRFTYNEQFF.

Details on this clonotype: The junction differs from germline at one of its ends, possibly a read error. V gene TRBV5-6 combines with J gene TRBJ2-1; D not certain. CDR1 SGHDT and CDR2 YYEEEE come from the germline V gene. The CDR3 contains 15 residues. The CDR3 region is CASSLALISYNERFF. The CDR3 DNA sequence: TGCGCCAGCAGCTTGGCGTTAATCTCCTACAATGAGCGGTTCTTC.

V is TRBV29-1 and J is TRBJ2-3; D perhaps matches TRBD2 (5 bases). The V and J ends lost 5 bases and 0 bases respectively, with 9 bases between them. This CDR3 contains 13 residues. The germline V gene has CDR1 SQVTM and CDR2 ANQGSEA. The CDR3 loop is CSVFRTSTDTQYF. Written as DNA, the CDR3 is TGCAGCGTTTTCAGGACTAGCACAGATACGCAGTATTTT.